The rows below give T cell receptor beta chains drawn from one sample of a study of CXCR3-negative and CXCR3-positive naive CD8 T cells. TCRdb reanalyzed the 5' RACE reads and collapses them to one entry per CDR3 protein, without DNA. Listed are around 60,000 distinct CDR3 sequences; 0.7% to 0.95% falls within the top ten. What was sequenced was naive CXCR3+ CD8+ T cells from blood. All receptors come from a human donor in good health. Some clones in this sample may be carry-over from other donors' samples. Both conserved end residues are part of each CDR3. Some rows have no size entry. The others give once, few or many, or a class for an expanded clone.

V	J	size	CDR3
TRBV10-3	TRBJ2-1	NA	CAIRTGFVQNEQFF
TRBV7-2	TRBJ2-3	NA	CASSLWNTDTQYF
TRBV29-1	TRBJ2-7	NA	CSARGGADYEQYF
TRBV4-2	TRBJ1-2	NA	CASSQETSGYYGYTF
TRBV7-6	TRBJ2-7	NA	CASSHAAEGWAQYF
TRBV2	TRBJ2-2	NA	CASIRTGELFF
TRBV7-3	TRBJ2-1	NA	CASSMGLAGTNEQFF
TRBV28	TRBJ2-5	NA	CASSLYGDTETQYF
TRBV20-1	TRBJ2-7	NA	CSASDRGPVLEQYF
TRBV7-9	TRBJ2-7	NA	CASSSITEGYEQYF
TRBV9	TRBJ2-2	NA	CASSFNTGELFF
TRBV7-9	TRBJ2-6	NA	CASSLDETGANVLTF
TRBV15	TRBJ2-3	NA	CATSRDGETWADTQYF
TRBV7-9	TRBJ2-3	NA	CASSPRDTQYF
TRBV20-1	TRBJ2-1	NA	CSAADWAVSSYNEQFF
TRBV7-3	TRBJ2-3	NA	CASSSIGATLDTQYF
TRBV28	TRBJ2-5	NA	CASSSGQGETQYF
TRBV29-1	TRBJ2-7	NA	CSVESGRGYEQYF
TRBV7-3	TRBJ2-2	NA	CASSPLGGGTGELFF
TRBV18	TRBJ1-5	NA	CASSQDRGGGQPQHF
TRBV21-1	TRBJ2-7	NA	CASRMPGTGLEQYF
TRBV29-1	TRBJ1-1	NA	CSLRSPNTEAFF
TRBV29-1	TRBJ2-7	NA	CSAGTGTYEQYF
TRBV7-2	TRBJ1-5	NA	CASSWGTGTGGHQPQHF
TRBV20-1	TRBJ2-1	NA	CSARDRGSGEQFF
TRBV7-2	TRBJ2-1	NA	CASSFAGFEQFF
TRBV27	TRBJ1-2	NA	CASRPGTETHYGYTF
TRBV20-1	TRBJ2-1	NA	CSARDLVSGGYNEQFF
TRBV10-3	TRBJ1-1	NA	CAISDHGRVVAEAFF
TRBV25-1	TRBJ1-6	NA	CASSEWDSNSPLHF
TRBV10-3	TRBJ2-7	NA	CATQDSYEQYF
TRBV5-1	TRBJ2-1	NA	CASSLEGSGSAYNEQFF
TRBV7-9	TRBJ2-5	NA	CASSLEQGAPPQETQYF
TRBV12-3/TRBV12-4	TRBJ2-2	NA	CASSLGPNTGELFF
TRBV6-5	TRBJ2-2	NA	CASSWGGRAWTGELFF
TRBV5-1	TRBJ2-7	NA	CASSWDNGEQYF
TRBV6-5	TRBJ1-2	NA	CASSSSTYGYTF
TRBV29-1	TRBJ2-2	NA	CSVLRSTGELFF
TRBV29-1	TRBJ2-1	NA	CSVVTEVSYNEQFF
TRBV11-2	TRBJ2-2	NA	CASSLGTSGLANTGELFF
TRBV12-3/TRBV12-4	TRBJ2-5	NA	CASVRSGTSGEETQYF
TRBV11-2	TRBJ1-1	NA	CASGGFGNTEAFF
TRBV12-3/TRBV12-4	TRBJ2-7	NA	CASGPHRGAFEQYF
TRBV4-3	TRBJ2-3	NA	CASSQDKLGLEDTQYF
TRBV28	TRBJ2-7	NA	CASRGLGESEQYF
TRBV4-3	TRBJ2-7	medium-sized	CASSQDRTADLDEQYF
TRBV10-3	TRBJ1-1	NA	CAINELDRGNTEAFF
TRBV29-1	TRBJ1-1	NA	CSVERWNTEAFF
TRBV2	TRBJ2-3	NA	CAVRGDVTSTDTQYF
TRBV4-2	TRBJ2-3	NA	CASSQEIAGGRTDTQYF
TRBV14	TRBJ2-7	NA	CASRGHSTYEQYF
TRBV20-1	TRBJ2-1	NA	CSARPGQSNEQFF
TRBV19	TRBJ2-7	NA	CASSGPGQGENEQYF
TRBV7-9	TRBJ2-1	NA	CASSPSGVYNGQFF
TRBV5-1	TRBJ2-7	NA	CASSLRGGSSYEQYF
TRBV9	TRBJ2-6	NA	CASSEGGGSGANVLTF
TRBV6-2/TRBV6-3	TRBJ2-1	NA	CASSSYRNEQFF
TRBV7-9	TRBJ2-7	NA	CASSFGQGRSYEQYF
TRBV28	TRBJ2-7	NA	CASSLTYYEQYF
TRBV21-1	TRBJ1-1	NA	CASSPVAPEAFF